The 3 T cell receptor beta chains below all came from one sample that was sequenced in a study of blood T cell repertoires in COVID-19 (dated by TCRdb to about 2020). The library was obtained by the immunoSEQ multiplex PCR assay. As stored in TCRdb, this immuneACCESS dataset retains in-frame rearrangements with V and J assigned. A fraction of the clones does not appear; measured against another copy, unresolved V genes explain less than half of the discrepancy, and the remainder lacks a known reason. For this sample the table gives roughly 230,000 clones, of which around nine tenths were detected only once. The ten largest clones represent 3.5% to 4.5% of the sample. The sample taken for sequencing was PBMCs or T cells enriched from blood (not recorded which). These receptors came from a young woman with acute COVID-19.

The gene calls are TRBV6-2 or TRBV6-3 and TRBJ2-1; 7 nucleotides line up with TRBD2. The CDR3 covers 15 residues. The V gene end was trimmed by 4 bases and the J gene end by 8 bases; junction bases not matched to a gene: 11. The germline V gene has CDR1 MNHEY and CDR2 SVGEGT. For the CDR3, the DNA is TGTGCCAGCAGTTTTGGGTCGAGTCTAGCGGATGAGCAGTTCTTC. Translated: CASSFGSSLADEQFF.

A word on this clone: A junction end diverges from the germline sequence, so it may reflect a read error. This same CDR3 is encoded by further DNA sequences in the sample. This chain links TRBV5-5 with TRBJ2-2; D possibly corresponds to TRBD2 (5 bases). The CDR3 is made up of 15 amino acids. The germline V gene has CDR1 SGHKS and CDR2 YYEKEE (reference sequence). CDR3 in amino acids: CASSLLPGSAEELFF. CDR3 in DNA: TGTGCCAGCAGCTTGTTACCGGGAAGCGCCGAGGAGCTATTTTTT.

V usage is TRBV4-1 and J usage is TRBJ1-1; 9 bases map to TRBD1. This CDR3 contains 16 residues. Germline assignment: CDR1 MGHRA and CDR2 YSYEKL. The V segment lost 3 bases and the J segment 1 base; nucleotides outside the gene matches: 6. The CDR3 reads CASSHWAGQGNTEAFF. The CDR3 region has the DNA TGCGCCAGCAGCCATTGGGCGGGACAGGGGAACACTGAAGCTTTCTTT.